This is a list of T cell receptor beta chains from one sample in a study of T cells in Graves' hyperthyroidism and ophthalmopathy. TCRdb reanalysed the multiplex PCR reads using MiXCR and keeps one entry per CDR3 protein. The sample shows around 340,000 distinct CDR3 sequences, around a sixth of them seen only once. The specimen was blood. These receptors were collected from a young man with Graves' hyperthyroidism. Each CDR3 is given with its conserved first and last residue. D genes are given only for firm matches. Clone size is not always given. Where it is, it says once, few, many or a class for expanded clones.

length: 15; D: NA; J: TRBJ2-1; V: TRBV7-9; size: NA; DNA: TGTGCCAGCAGCTTATCACTAGCATTTTTCAATGAGCAGTTCTTC; CDR3: CASSLSLAFFNEQFF
length: 11; D: NA; J: TRBJ1-2; V: TRBV12-3/TRBV12-4; size: NA; DNA: TGTGCCGCTCGTTCTAACTATGGCTACACCTTC; CDR3: CAARSNYGYTF
length: 11; D: NA; J: TRBJ1-2; V: TRBV20-1; size: few; DNA: TGCAGTGCTCCTTACCGGGGAGGCTACACCTTC; CDR3: CSAPYRGGYTF
length: 13; D: NA; J: TRBJ2-7; V: TRBV7-2; size: many; DNA: TGTGCCAGCAGCGCGTACAGGAGCGGCGAGCAGTACTTC; CDR3: CASSAYRSGEQYF
length: 15; D: TRBD1; J: TRBJ2-2; V: TRBV15; size: NA; DNA: TGTGCCACCAGCAAAGGGGGCGCCGGCACCGGGGAGCTGTTTTTT; CDR3: CATSKGGAGTGELFF
length: 13; D: TRBD2; J: TRBJ2-7; V: TRBV18; size: NA; DNA: TGTGCCAGCTCACAGGGGACTAGAGAGGGGCAGTACTTC; CDR3: CASSQGTREGQYF
length: 15; D: TRBD1; J: TRBJ2-7; V: TRBV6-6; size: few; DNA: TGTGCCAGCAGTTACCCCGGACAGGGGGCCTACGAGCAGTACTTC; CDR3: CASSYPGQGAYEQYF
length: 12; D: NA; J: TRBJ1-1; V: TRBV5-1; size: many; DNA: TGCGCCAGCAGCCCCGGACAGACTGAAGCTTTCTTT; CDR3: CASSPGQTEAFF
length: 17; D: NA; J: TRBJ1-2; V: TRBV24-1; size: many; DNA: TGTGCCACCAGCGCGAGAGGGGACATCCGACCTAACTATGGCTACACCTTC; CDR3: CATSARGDIRPNYGYTF
length: 14; D: TRBD1; J: TRBJ2-7; V: TRBV20-1; size: many; DNA: TGCAGTGCTATAACCGGGACAGGGTCCGACGAGCAGTACTTC; CDR3: CSAITGTGSDEQYF
length: 14; D: TRBD1; J: TRBJ2-7; V: TRBV7-8; size: many; DNA: TGTGCCAGCAGCTTATGGGACAGGGTGTCCGAGCAGTACTTC; CDR3: CASSLWDRVSEQYF
length: 15; D: NA; J: TRBJ2-2; V: TRBV5-8; size: few; DNA: TGTGCCAGCAGCTTCGGGACCGCGGACACCGGGGAGCTGTTTTTT; CDR3: CASSFGTADTGELFF
length: 14; D: TRBD2; J: TRBJ2-7; V: TRBV20-1; size: many; DNA: TGCAGTGCTAGAGGTAGCGGGACTCTCTACGAGCAGTACTTC; CDR3: CSARGSGTLYEQYF
length: 14; D: NA; J: TRBJ2-7; V: TRBV12-3/TRBV12-4; size: NA; DNA: TGTGCCAGCAGTAGAGATGACGGACGCTACGAGCAGTACTTC; CDR3: CASSRDDGRYEQYF
length: 15; D: NA; J: TRBJ2-2; V: TRBV2; size: many; DNA: TGTGCCAGCAGTGAAAGCAGGTCGGTGGCCGGGGAGCTGTTTTTT; CDR3: CASSESRSVAGELFF
length: 13; D: NA; J: TRBJ1-5; V: TRBV7-9; size: NA; DNA: TGTGCCAGCAGCGGGGCCAGCAATCAGCCCCAGCATTTT; CDR3: CASSGASNQPQHF
length: 15; D: TRBD1; J: TRBJ1-2; V: TRBV12-3/TRBV12-4; size: NA; DNA: TGTGCCAGCAGGAAGACAGGGGGTCCCATCTATGGCTACACCTTC; CDR3: CASRKTGGPIYGYTF